This record looks at one T cell receptor (beta chain) sequence and its context. No antigen is known for it. This sample is part of a study of vaccination and CD4 T cells after COVID-19. Notes on the study in general: In convalescent patients, a median about 90% of post-vaccine SARS-CoV-2-reactive clones appeared only after vaccination.

Treatment meaning: roughly 10-day PBMC culture with coronavirus spike peptide pools or control peptides (ViraFEST assay). ViraFEST expanded antigen-specific T cells with peptide pools, then sequenced TCRs. The V and J ends lost 4 bases and 4 bases respectively, with 16 bases between them. The CDR3 totals 15 residues. Germline CDR1 and CDR2: SNHLY and FYNNEI. Sequenced with the Oncomine TCR Beta short-read assay was DNA taken from cultured CD4+ T cells. Genomic DNA was isolated from cultured CD4+ T cells. TCRdb ran MiXCR on the PCR reads and lists one entry per CDR3 protein. The sample contains approximately 21,000 distinct CDR3 sequences, 55% of which appear only once.

Sequenced sample: CD4+ T cells from blood, cultured in vitro. The sequence derives from a human donor who had recovered from COVID-19. The gene calls are TRBV2 and TRBJ1-2, with D perhaps matching TRBD1 (5 bases). The CDR3 nucleotides are TGTGCCAGCAGTGCCCAAGGGCAGGGCCCCTATGGCTACACCTTC. Translated: CASSAQGQGPYGYTF.